This T cell receptor (beta chain) appears in the sequencing data of a study of T cells in Graves' hyperthyroidism and ophthalmopathy. There are 13 residues in the CDR3. The V gene's germline CDR1 is GTSNPN and CDR2 SVGIG (reference sequence). V was clipped by 0 bases and J by 4 bases, with 9 bases between them. A roughly 10 ml volume of fresh peripheral blood provided the PBMCs. Many counts were recorded for this clonotype. RNA transcripts served as the template for amplifying TCR beta CDR3 regions. Initially, a first-round RT-PCR of the TCR CDR3 employed the HTBI primer set. A single record per CDR3 protein comes from TCRdb applying MiXCR to the multiplex PCR reads. The repertoire includes 300,000 to 500,000 distinct CDR3 sequences, roughly an eighth of them detected once, and approximately 27% sits in the top ten.

V gene TRBV30 combines with J gene TRBJ1-2, with unresolved D. The sequencing sample was made of blood. This clonotype was obtained from a man aged 45-65 years with Graves' ophthalmopathy. CDR3 amino acids: CAWSVRGPYGYTF. Here the CDR3 DNA reads TGTGCCTGGAGTGTACGAGGGCCCTATGGCTACACCTTC. Variable domain in full (rest from reference TRBV30 and TRBJ1-2): SQTIHQWPATLVQPVGSPLSLECTVEGTSNPNLYWYRQAAGRGLQLLFYSVGIGQISSEVPQNLSASRPQDRQFILSSKKLLLSDSGFYLCAWSVRGPYGYTFGSGTRLTVV.